This T cell receptor (beta chain) was sequenced for a study of cytomegalovirus exposure and HLA in healthy donors (dated by TCRdb to the late 2010s). For the study in its entirety: In an earlier analysis of 587 of the donors, about 260 Gb of sequence data and 117 million unique TCR beta sequences from 150 million to 200 million T cells were reported. An early release that covered more than 550 HLA-typed donors contained around 300 gigabases of sequencing data and about 93 million unique TCR sequences. Of the 300 to 500 genotyped donors, 70% to 90% were placed in the genetic ancestry cluster associated with self-reported Caucasian donors. The study aimed to test whether signatures of past pathogen exposure could be identified by cataloging public T cell receptors. Using immunosequencing, the study profiled T cell repertoires from 640 or so subjects and related those repertoires to cytomegalovirus serostatus. Besides the first cohort of approximately 710 subjects, a separate validation cohort made up of 120 or so different subjects was used. The study combined high-throughput TCR immunosequencing, statistical association of individual TCRs with disease status, and machine learning to predict cytomegalovirus infection status. In a later analysis, previously published TCR beta repertoires from 666 donors were re-analyzed and high-resolution HLA genotyping was added so that TCR occurrence patterns could be studied. The later analysis used no new phenotypic data to find candidate immune exposures, relying instead on TCR beta sequences and their occurrence across donors. An earlier analysis of roughly 600 of the donors used high-throughput TCR beta sequencing to judge whether each TCR beta V gene segment behaved as functional or pseudogenic. Donor age, sex, ethnicity and CMV serostatus were compiled together with the repertoire data. Genome-wide SNP genotypes for about three fifths of the roughly 670 donors were used in a later genetic analysis, which treated that subset as a discovery cohort. All discovery cohort repertoires had been generated on a single sequencing platform. HLA typing included class I and class II loci at four-digit resolution. Typing coverage varied by locus: 629-630 donors for A, B, C, DRB1 and DQB1; more than 500 for DQA1; more than 600 for DPA1; approximately 470 for DPB1. Roughly 5 DR-DQ haplotypes were handled as single units for association and clustering, since linkage in the cohort was strong. On average, around 230,000 unique TCR beta nucleotide sequences were sequenced per donor among some 420 genotyped donors of the cohort, with roughly a sixth of those sequences being non-productive. General findings and caveats noted by the study authors: Most TCR sequences were observed very rarely across donors, whereas some public TCRs were present in many individuals. According to a later analysis, TCR association rates differed among HLA loci, with DRB1 alleles showing the most associated TCRs and HLA-C alleles showing the fewest. Sequencing depth was assumed to be roughly uniform across donors in the presence/absence analyses, though that assumption may not hold. A cluster of highly shared sequence variants was judged likely to represent a technical artifact of the sequencing pipeline. Only TCR beta chains were sequenced in this cohort, and the absence of alpha or paired-chain data limited detectable features. In both the original and validation cohorts, the classifier was reported to diagnose cytomegalovirus status with high specificity and sensitivity. Most CMV-associated TCR beta chains appeared to be HLA-restricted in a later analysis, and the HLA associations seemed to be driven largely by CMV exposure. In an earlier analysis of over 550 of the donors, most TCR beta V segments were observed in productive rearrangements about 87% or about 30% of the time, broadly matching IMGT annotations. Because counts were too low, fewer than 20 rarely observed V segments, including chromosome 9 orphons, were excluded from the earlier analysis of several hundred of the donors. A further reported finding was that TCR beta sequences accurately predicted the HLA-A and HLA-B alleles for most subjects in the first cohort. Because some donors lacked HLA typing at each locus, the association tests relied only on the typed subset. The only immune exposure information available for the cohort was CMV serostatus. In a later genetic analysis, fewer N-insertions in productive TCRs were reported among donors in an Asian-associated ancestry cluster than the roughly 700-donor mean. In a later analysis, HLA-associated TCR beta chains were found to be more clonally expanded and to have lower generation probabilities than equally common non-associated chains. When HLA alleles, especially DR and DQ, strongly co-occurred, TCR associations were difficult to assign to individual alleles. Because the 87-base-pair reads could not distinguish some IMGT-functional V segments, including TRBV6-2 and TRBV6-3, those segments were excluded. According to the authors, the approach could potentially be generalized to other disease states and immunological phenotypes. At a false discovery rate of 0.05, a later analysis linked 16,951 TCR beta sequences to specific HLA alleles. The study listed 170 or so TCR beta chains as associated with cytomegalovirus. In vitro tests confirmed that a few of the cytomegalovirus-associated TCR beta chains recognize cytomegalovirus antigens. Correlated functional status among segregating V segments might reflect linkage disequilibrium, but an unknown experimental factor could not be ruled out. An association between a missense DCLRE1C variant and V-gene and J-gene trimming of TCR beta chains was found in a later genetic analysis and replicated in an independent cohort. Several of the top co-occurrence clusters appeared to be linked to parvovirus B19, influenza, CMV and Epstein-Barr virus, according to a later analysis.

A word on this clone: It lacks a known antigen.

The receptor library was made with the immunoSEQ multiplex PCR assay. For the multiplex PCR, a mixture combining 60 forward primers for TCR Vbeta segments and 13 reverse primers for TCR Jbeta segments was used. The CDR3 region of rearranged TCR beta genes was amplified from genomic DNA by a multiplex PCR assay. On the Illumina HiSeq System, the amplified TCR beta libraries were sequenced as 87-base-pair reads. In the paper's pipeline: Across the 500 to 850 repertoires, a later analysis counted 60 million to 90 million unique TCR beta chains, 9 million to 14 million of which were shared by at least two donors. To remove PCR and sequencing errors, raw reads were error-corrected and collapsed into unique sequences using a nearest-neighbor algorithm that merged closely related sequences. To assign V, D and J gene segments, CDR3 sequences were aligned to IMGT reference sequences. For a sequence to be retained, a match of at least six nucleotides was required to both a V gene segment and a J gene segment. Rearrangements were classified as productive when the CDR3 lacked stop codons and remained in frame with V and J, and all other rearrangements were classified as non-productive. CDR3 was defined according to IMGT convention as the region running from the second conserved V-encoded cysteine to the conserved J-encoded phenylalanine. Sequences without an unambiguous match to a single V gene segment were excluded from the earlier analysis of over 500 of the donors. An earlier analysis of just under 600 of the donors called V segments functional above 56.7% productive rearrangements and segregating when the between-donor standard deviation exceeded 5%. A statistical classification framework was built to diagnose cytomegalovirus status from the catalog of TCR beta chain sequences. V and J gene assignment, in a later analysis, came from comparing TCR nucleotide sequences with IMGT/GENE-DB human TR gene sequences. The TCRdist pipeline was used in a later analysis to assign CDR3 sequences and most-parsimonious VDJ recombination scenarios. In a later analysis, each TCR beta chain was defined by its CDR3 amino acid sequence together with its V-gene family, and reads lacking a unique V-gene family were excluded. A later analysis removed over 500 highly shared, low-generation-probability nucleotide sequences to deal with suspected cross-contamination and a sequencing artifact. In a later analysis, a clonal expansion index was calculated for each public chain from normalized within-repertoire ranks of inferred template counts. In a later analysis, generation probabilities were computed using a VDJ recombination model fitted to out-of-frame rearrangements, and the results were checked against IGoR. Hypergeometric tests were used in a later analysis to score TCR-TCR, TCR-HLA and TCR-CMV co-occurrence, with a repertoire-size bias correction applied to the TCR pairs. In a later analysis, false discovery rates were estimated by permuting HLA or CMV assignments 20 times. In a later analysis, co-occurring TCRs were grouped using DBSCAN, with TCRdist sequence similarity added in when clustering inside HLA-allele-positive subsets. Repertoires with fewer than 30,000 or more than 120,000 public chains, plus five repertoires with anomalous nucleotide sharing, were excluded from co-occurrence clustering. This immuneACCESS table, as held by TCRdb, lists in-frame sequences with V and J called but not all clones. Of the missing ones, under half trace to an unresolved V gene in checked studies; the others have no known cause. V, J and clone size are those of that table, while D and trimming were read from the DNA. The sample table records 100,000 to 150,000 clones. 1.5% to 1.9% of the sample belongs to the ten largest clones.

The cohort was made up of 500 to 850 healthy bone marrow donors. At the time of sampling, all cohort members were nominally healthy, though unrecorded immune exposures were likely present. The donor tested CMV seronegative and was one of the 352 seronegative cohort members. Each donor provided a peripheral blood sample, and peripheral blood mononuclear cells were used for TCR beta sequencing. Genomic DNA was extracted from the blood cell samples with the Qiagen DNeasy Blood Extraction Kit. Between the V and J ends, shortened by 6 bases and 0 bases respectively, the junction contains 5 bases. According to the germline V gene, CDR1 reads SNHLY and CDR2 reads FYNNEI. Its CDR3 holds 12 amino acids, cysteine through phenylalanine. Only the CDR3 DNA is retained, 36 bases long and in frame from the first base.

This clonotype was sampled from a woman aged 40 to 55 in good health and CMV-seronegative. This sequence uses TRBV2 and TRBJ1-1, with the D segment identity uncertain. Material for sequencing was PBMCs. This receptor has the CDR3 CASRRMNTEAFF. The DNA sequence follows: TGTGCCAGCAGGAGGATGAACACTGAAGCTTTCTTT.